This T cell receptor beta chain was recovered during a study of T cell changes during pregnancy in multiple sclerosis. J was trimmed by 3 bases and V by 2 bases; bases with no gene match: 1. The germline CDR1 and CDR2 sequences are SEHNR and FQNEAQ (reference sequence). The CDR3 length is 14 residues. Repertoires were generated with immunoSEQ multiplex PCR, while TCRdb's copy carries only in-frame clones and drops some. The table records tens of thousands of clones, over 70% of them present only once. The input for sequencing was peripheral blood, taken in the first trimester of pregnancy. This chain connects TRBV7-9 to TRBJ2-1; TRBD2 matches 7 bases. The sequence was obtained from a female donor in good health, enrolled as a control in a pregnancy study. The CDR3 DNA reads as TGTGCCAGCAGCTTAAGCGGGATCTACAATGAGCAGTTCTTC. It translates to CASSLSGIYNEQFF.